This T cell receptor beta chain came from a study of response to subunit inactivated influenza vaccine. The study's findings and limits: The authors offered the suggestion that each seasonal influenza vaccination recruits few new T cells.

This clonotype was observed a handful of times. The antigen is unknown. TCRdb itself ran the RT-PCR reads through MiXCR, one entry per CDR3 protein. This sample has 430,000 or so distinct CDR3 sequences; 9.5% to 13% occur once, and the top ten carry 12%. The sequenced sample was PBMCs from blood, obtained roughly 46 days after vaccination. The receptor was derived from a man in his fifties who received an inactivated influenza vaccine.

The CDR3 reads CASSSRGPSAETQYF. The CDR3, as DNA: TGTGCCAGCAGCTCCCGGGGACCATCAGCGGAGACCCAGTACTTC. This chain uses TRBV11-2 with TRBJ2-5; D possibly uses TRBD1 or TRBD2 (5 bases each). Germline V gene data show CDR1 as SGHAT and CDR2 as FQNNGV. V dropped 4 bases and J dropped 5 bases, with 17 bases sitting between them. The CDR3 sequence is 15 residues long.